This TCR beta chain was captured in a study of T cells of healthy individuals. The CDR3 is 12 residues long. V trimming: 2 bases; J trimming: 5 bases; junction bases outside the gene matches: 0. CDR1 and CDR2 from the germline V gene are SGHTA and FQGNSA. Each CDR3 protein is one row after TCRdb ran MiXCR on the 5' RACE reads. This table holds 95,000 to 100,000 distinct CDR3 sequences, 15% to 20% found once. The clonotype was recovered from a human donor in good health. The rearrangement links TRBV7-2 to TRBJ2-7; TRBD1 matches at 7 bases. In DNA, the CDR3 is TGTGCCAGCAGCTTACAGGGGGACGAGCAGTACTTC. Its translation is CASSLQGDEQYF.